Shown below are 22 T cell receptor beta chains from a single sample sequenced in a study of T cell changes during pregnancy in multiple sclerosis. Method: immunoSEQ multiplex PCR; TCRdb's copy keeps in-frame clones and lacks some. Of around 37,000 clones detected, more than 70% appear once; the ten largest clones hold 6% to 7.5%. The source material was CD8+ T cells from peripheral blood mononuclear cells, sampled in the third trimester of pregnancy. The receptors here all came from a female donor with multiple sclerosis, enrolled in a pregnancy study.

The chain has TRBV15 and TRBJ2-3; 7 bases agree with TRBD2. V dropped 1 base and J dropped 0; count of bases not matched to a gene: 1. From germline, CDR1 is LNHNV and CDR2 YYDKDF (reference sequence). The CDR3 contains 15 residues. The CDR3: CATSRGGGSTDTQYF. CDR3 nucleotides: TGTGCCACCAGCAGAGGGGGGGGTAGCACAGATACGCAGTATTTT.

The chain recombines TRBV5-1 with TRBJ1-1; D is unresolved. The V gene's germline CDR1 is SGHRS and CDR2 YFSETQ. The CDR3 has 13 residues. Trimming removed 0 bases from V and 2 bases from J, with 5 bases in between. Here the CDR3 reads CASSLAKNTEAFF. DNA of the CDR3: TGCGCCAGCAGCTTGGCAAAAAACACTGAAGCTTTCTTT. Supplemented by reference TRBV5-1 and TRBJ1-1, the full variable domain reads KAGVTQTPRYLIKTRGQQVTLSCSPISGHRSVSWYQQTPGQGLQFLFEYFSETQRNKGNFPGRFSGRQFSNSRSEMNVSTLELGDSALYLCASSLAKNTEAFFGQGTRLTVV.

This clone has just one count. CDR3 sequence (DNA): TGTGCCAGCAGCAAAGAGCGGGGGTATGGCTACACCTTC. It translates to CASSKERGYGYTF. The chain combines TRBV11-3 with TRBJ1-2; D is possibly TRBD1 (5 bases). The CDR3 is 13 amino acids. The V gene lost 5 bases and the J gene lost 5 bases, with 12 bases spanning the gap. Germline CDR1 is SGHNT and CDR2 is YENEEA.

The rearrangement links TRBV7-9 to TRBJ1-4; TRBD1 agrees at 7 bases. This CDR3 is 14 amino acids long. Germline lookup yields CDR1 SEHNR and CDR2 FQNEAQ (reference sequence). V gave up 5 bases and J gave up 8 bases; unmatched junction bases: 8. DNA of the CDR3: TGTGCCAGCAGCCCCAGGGGGAAGCGCGAAAAACTGTTTTTT. Protein product: CASSPRGKREKLFF.

The V and J genes are TRBV7-9 and TRBJ1-1; possible D gene TRBD1, 6 bases. V was shortened by 1 base and J by 4 bases, with 7 bases between the two germline ends. The length of the CDR3 is 13 residues. Germline values: CDR1 SEHNR, CDR2 FQNEAQ (reference sequence). The DNA of the CDR3 is TGTGCCAGCAGCTTAGGGGGGCTCACTGAAGCTTTCTTT. Protein: CASSLGGLTEAFF. The variable domain in full, with the rest retrieved from reference TRBV7-9 and TRBJ1-1, is DTGVSQNPRHKITKRGQNVTFRCDPISEHNRLYWYRQTLGQGPEFLTYFQNEAQLEKSRLLSDRFSAERPKGSFSTLEIQRTEQGDSAMYLCASSLGGLTEAFFGQGTRLTVV.

This chain links TRBV9 with TRBJ1-5; D gene unclear. The V and J ends lost 0 bases and 0 bases respectively, with 7 bases between them. This CDR3 comprises 15 residues. Germline CDR1 SGDLS, CDR2 YYNGEE. The CDR3 loop reads CASSVDGISNQPQHF. CDR3 DNA sequence: TGTGCCAGCAGCGTAGACGGGATTAGCAATCAGCCCCAGCATTTT.

J is TRBJ2-7 and V is TRBV4-3, with D possibly TRBD1 on 5 matching bases. V gave up 1 base and J gave up 3 bases, with 7 bases separating them. The CDR3 extends over 13 amino acids. CDR1 and CDR2 (germline): LGHNA, YSLEER. CDR3 nucleotide sequence: TGCGCCAGCAGCCAAGCTGACAGCTACGAGCAGTACTTC. Encoded protein: CASSQADSYEQYF.

The V and J genes are TRBV19 and TRBJ2-2; D possibly corresponds to TRBD2 (7 bases). The V and J ends lost 3 bases and 4 bases respectively, with 12 bases between them. This CDR3 comprises 15 residues. From germline, CDR1 is LNHDA and CDR2 SQIVND (reference sequence). The CDR3 here is CASSIAGGLTGELFF. The CDR3 bases are TGTGCCAGTAGTATCGCCGGGGGGCTCACCGGGGAGCTGTTTTTT.

J is TRBJ2-5 and V is TRBV2, with D possibly being TRBD1 (5 bases). CDR1 is SNHLY and CDR2 is FYNNEI in the germline V gene. Between the trimmed V and J ends, which lost 6 bases and 0 bases, there was a span of 8 bases. The CDR3 extends over 13 amino acids. Here the CDR3 DNA reads TGTGCCAGCAGGGGGCTGTACCAAGAGACCCAGTACTTC. This encodes CASRGLYQETQYF.

The chain links TRBV13 to TRBJ1-1, with a weak D call TRBD1 (5 bases). The CDR3 is made up of 15 amino acids. CDR1 is PRHDT, CDR2 FYEKMQ, per germline (reference sequence). The V and J ends lost 4 bases and 6 bases respectively, with 18 bases between them. CDR3 nucleotide sequence: TGTGCCAGCAGCTCCCTTACCGTCGCGGGACCTGAAGCTTTCTTT. Protein product: CASSSLTVAGPEAFF.

The chain uses TRBV7-2 and TRBJ2-1, with 14 bases that match TRBD2. CDR3 length: 16 amino acids. Germline-derived CDR1 and CDR2 are SGHTA and FQGNSA. Trimming removed 3 bases from V and 6 bases from J; junction bases left unmatched: 4. The CDR3 bases are TGTGCCAGCAGCTTGACTAGCGGGGGGGCCTTCAATGAGCAGTTCTTC. It yields the protein CASSLTSGGAFNEQFF.

On this clone: A much larger clone lies a single base off, so this may be a read error. The rearrangement links TRBV6-4 to TRBJ2-3, with 10 bases that match TRBD2. V trimming: 0 bases; J trimming: 4 bases; junction bases outside the gene matches: 1. The CDR3 covers 15 residues. Germline CDR1 reads MRHNA; CDR2 reads SNTAGT. CDR3: CASSDSTSGPDTQYF. CDR3 DNA sequence: TGTGCCAGCAGTGACTCGACTAGCGGGCCAGATACGCAGTATTTT.

The gene calls are TRBV30 and TRBJ2-2; maybe TRBD2 (5 bases). The CDR3 length is 14 residues. V was pared by 4 bases and J by 0 bases, with 9 bases between. The germline gives CDR1 GTSNPN, CDR2 SVGIG (reference sequence). The CDR3 DNA reads TGTGCCTGGATGGAGGAGACGAACACCGGGGAGCTGTTTTTT. It specifies CAWMEETNTGELFF.

The rearrangement links TRBV6-5 to TRBJ1-4; possibly TRBD1 for D (5 bases). Per the germline V gene, CDR1 is MNHEY and CDR2 is SVGAGI. Trimming removed 6 bases from V and 5 bases from J, with 13 bases in between. This CDR3 is 14 amino acids long. This CDR3 reads CASSSDSVNEKLFF. The CDR3 nucleotides read TGTGCCAGCAGCTCCGACAGTGTCAATGAAAAACTGTTTTTT.

The chain is built from TRBV4-3 and TRBJ2-2; 9 bases align to TRBD1. The ends lost 0 bases at V and 3 bases at J; junction bases unmatched: 8. This CDR3 has 18 residues. Looked up from germline, CDR1 is LGHNA and CDR2 is YSLEER. The CDR3 DNA reads TGCGCCAGCAGCCAAGAGAGGGGGGACAGGGAGGACACCGGGGAGCTGTTTTTT. Translating it yields CASSQERGDREDTGELFF.

This chain joins TRBV28 and TRBJ2-7, with D tentatively TRBD1 (6 bases). CDR1 and CDR2 from the germline V gene are MDHEN and SYDVKM. Deletions cut 4 bases from V and 3 bases from J, with 13 bases between. CDR3 length: 14 residues. In nucleotides, the CDR3 is TGTGCCAGCAGTTCCACGGGACAATACTACGAGCAGTACTTC. This codes for CASSSTGQYYEQYF.

V and J are TRBV5-8 and TRBJ1-1, with D tentatively TRBD1 (6 bases). There are 14 residues in the CDR3. The germline CDR1 and CDR2 sequences are SGHTS and YDEGEE. With 3 bases removed from V and 7 bases from J, the gap between germline ends came to 16 bases. The CDR3 reads CASSSQDSPHEAFF. The DNA for the CDR3 is TGTGCCAGCAGCTCCCAGGACAGCCCCCATGAAGCTTTCTTT.

CDR3 nucleotide sequence: TGTGCCAGCAGTTTAGACAGGTGGGGGTACACTGAAGCTTTCTTT. Amino acids: CASSLDRWGYTEAFF. This sequence joins TRBV28 and TRBJ1-1, with a weak D call TRBD1 (6 bases). The CDR3 covers 15 residues. CDR1 and CDR2 (germline): MDHEN, SYDVKM. V dropped 2 bases and J dropped 3 bases, with 13 bases sitting between them.

The chain carries TRBV12-1 and TRBJ1-5; the table assigns TRBD1, which was not confirmed against the DNA. TRBV12-1 is assigned pseudogene status. This CDR3 has 18 amino acids. CDR3 DNA sequence: TGTGCCAGCAGCCCATATGAAAAACAGGCTCATAGCAATCAGCCCCAGCATTTT. This codes for CASSPYEKQAHSNQPQHF.

The chain's CDR3 is CASSLRAGRTEAFF. Here the CDR3 DNA reads TGTGCCAGCAGCTTAAGAGCGGGGAGGACTGAAGCTTTCTTT. The chain uses TRBV11-2 and TRBJ1-1; D is undetermined. The germline gives CDR1 SGHAT, CDR2 FQNNGV. The CDR3 totals 14 residues. Deletions cut 2 bases from V and 5 bases from J, with 12 bases between. Based on the CDR3 plus reference TRBV11-2 and TRBJ1-1, the full variable domain is EAGVAQSPRYKIIEKRQSVAFWCNPISGHATLYWYQQILGQGPKLLIQFQNNGVVDDSQLPKDRFSAERLKGVDSTLKIQPAKLEDSAVYLCASSLRAGRTEAFFGQGTRLTVV.

The chain uses TRBV15 and TRBJ1-2; D is unclear. The CDR3 is made up of 16 amino acids. Trimming left V 0 bases short and J 1 base short, with 12 bases between. CDR1 and CDR2 (germline): LNHNV, YYDKDF (reference sequence). CDR3 region: CATSRDSGSLNYGYTF. The DNA of the CDR3 is TGTGCCACCAGCAGAGATAGCGGCAGCCTTAACTATGGCTACACCTTC.

The chain links TRBV7-9 to TRBJ2-3; tentative D call: TRBD2 (6 bases). CDR1 is SEHNR and CDR2 is FQNEAQ in the germline V gene (reference sequence). The V end lost 4 bases, the J end lost 9 bases, and 11 bases lay between the germline ends. CDR3 size: 12 residues. The CDR3 spells CASSSDYQTQYF. The CDR3 bases are TGTGCCAGCAGCTCGGACTACCAAACGCAGTATTTT.